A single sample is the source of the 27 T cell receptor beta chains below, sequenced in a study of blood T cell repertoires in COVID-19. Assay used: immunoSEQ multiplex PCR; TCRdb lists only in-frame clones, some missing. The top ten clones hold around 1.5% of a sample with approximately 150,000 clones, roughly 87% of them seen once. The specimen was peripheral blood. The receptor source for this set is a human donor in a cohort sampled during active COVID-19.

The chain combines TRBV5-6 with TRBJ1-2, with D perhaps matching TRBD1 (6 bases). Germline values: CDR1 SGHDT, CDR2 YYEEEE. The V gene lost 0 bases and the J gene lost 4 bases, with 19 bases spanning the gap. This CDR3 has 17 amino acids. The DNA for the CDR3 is TGTGCCAGCAGCTTGGGGTTGCGGGGGGCGCGCGGCTATGGCTACACCTTC. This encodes CASSLGLRGARGYGYTF.

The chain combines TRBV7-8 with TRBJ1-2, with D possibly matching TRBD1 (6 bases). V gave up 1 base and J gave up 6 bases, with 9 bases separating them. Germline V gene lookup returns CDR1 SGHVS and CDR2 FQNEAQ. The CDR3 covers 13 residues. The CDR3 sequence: CASSLDRVNGYTF. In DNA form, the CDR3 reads TGTGCCAGCAGCTTAGACAGGGTGAATGGCTACACCTTC.

The DNA for the CDR3 is TGTGCCACCAGCAGTGATCTCGACCAGCAGGTAAAAAACATTCAGTACTTC. Translation gives CATSSDLDQQVKNIQYF. The V and J genes are TRBV15 and TRBJ2-4, with no clear D. The germline gives CDR1 LNHNV, CDR2 YYDKDF (reference sequence). Trimming pared 3 bases from V and 4 bases from J, leaving 19 bases between. This CDR3 contains 17 residues.

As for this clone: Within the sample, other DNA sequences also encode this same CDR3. The CDR3 DNA sequence: TGTGCCAGCAGCGTAGCTGGGGGACAGGGAGGTTCACCCCTCCACTTT. This encodes CASSVAGGQGGSPLHF. The chain employs TRBV9 and TRBJ1-6, with 9 bases that match TRBD1. V shed 0 bases, J shed 9 bases, and the junction held 7 bases outside the gene matches. This CDR3 has 16 amino acids. Germline CDR1 and CDR2: SGDLS and YYNGEE.

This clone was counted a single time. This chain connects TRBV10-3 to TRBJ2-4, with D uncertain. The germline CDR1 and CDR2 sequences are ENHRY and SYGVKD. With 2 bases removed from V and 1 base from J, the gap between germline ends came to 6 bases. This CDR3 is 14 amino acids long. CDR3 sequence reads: CAISEGQAKNIQYF. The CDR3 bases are TGTGCCATCAGTGAGGGGCAGGCCAAAAACATTCAGTACTTC.

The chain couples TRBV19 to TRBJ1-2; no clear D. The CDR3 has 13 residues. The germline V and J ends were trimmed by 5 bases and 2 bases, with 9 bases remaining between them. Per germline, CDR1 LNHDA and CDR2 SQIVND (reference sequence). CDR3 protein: CASSPGTNYGYTF. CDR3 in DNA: TGTGCCAGTAGTCCGGGAACCAACTATGGCTACACCTTC.

CDR3 in amino acids: CASSRDRGGYEQYF. The CDR3 nucleotides read TGTGCCAGCTCACGCGACAGGGGTGGCTACGAGCAGTACTTC. The V call is TRBV18, the J call TRBJ2-7; the match to TRBD1 covers 8 bases. CDR1 KGHSH and CDR2 LQKENI come from the germline V gene. The trim removed 4 bases at V and 3 bases at J, leaving 5 bases unmatched. There are 14 residues in the CDR3.

The CDR3 here is CASSPDLGLGGDTQYF. DNA for the CDR3: TGCGCCAGCAGCCCAGACCTGGGACTAGGCGGAGATACGCAGTATTTT. The chain is built from TRBV4-1 and TRBJ2-3; 8 bases line up with TRBD2. Germline V lookup: CDR1 MGHRA, CDR2 YSYEKL. The CDR3 totals 16 residues. Trimming removed 4 bases from V and 5 bases from J; junction bases left unmatched: 11.

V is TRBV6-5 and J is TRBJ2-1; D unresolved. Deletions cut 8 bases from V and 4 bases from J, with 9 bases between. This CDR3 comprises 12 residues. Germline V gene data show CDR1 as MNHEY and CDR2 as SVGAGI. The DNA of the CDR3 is TGTGCCAGCGGCACAGAGTACAATGAGCAGTTCTTC. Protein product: CASGTEYNEQFF.

CDR3 nucleotides: TGCGCCAGCAGCCAAGATGGGAAGACAGGAGGGCAGTTCTTC. Encoded protein: CASSQDGKTGGQFF. The chain joins TRBV4-1 to TRBJ2-1; a possible D gene is TRBD1 (6 bases). The CDR3 has 14 residues. Germline V gene data show CDR1 as MGHRA and CDR2 as YSYEKL. Trimming left V 0 bases short and J 12 bases short, with 15 bases between.

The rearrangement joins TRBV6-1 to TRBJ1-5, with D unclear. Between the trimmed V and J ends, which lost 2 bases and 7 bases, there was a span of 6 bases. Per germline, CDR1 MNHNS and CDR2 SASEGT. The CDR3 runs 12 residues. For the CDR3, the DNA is TGTGCCAGCAGTGAAAGAGTCCAGCCCCAGCATTTT. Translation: CASSERVQPQHF.

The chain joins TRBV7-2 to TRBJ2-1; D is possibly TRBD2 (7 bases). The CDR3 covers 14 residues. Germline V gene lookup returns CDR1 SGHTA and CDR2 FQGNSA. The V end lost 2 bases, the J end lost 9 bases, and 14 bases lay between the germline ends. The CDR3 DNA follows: TGTGCCAGCAGCTTACGGGGGGCTTCGCTTGAGCAGTTCTTC. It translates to CASSLRGASLEQFF.

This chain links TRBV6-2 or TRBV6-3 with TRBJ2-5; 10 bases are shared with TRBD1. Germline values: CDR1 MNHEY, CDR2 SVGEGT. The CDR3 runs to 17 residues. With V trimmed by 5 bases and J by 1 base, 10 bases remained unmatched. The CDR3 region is CASSDGDRGPPQETQYF. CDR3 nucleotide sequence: TGTGCCAGCAGTGACGGGGACAGGGGCCCCCCCCAAGAGACCCAGTACTTC.

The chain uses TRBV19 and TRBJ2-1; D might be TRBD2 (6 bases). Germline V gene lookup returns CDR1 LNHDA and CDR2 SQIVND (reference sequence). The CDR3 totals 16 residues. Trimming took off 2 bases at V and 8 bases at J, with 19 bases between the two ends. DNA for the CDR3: TGTGCCAGTAGTATATCTCGGGACTCAACTATCGATGAGCAGTTCTTC. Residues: CASSISRDSTIDEQFF.

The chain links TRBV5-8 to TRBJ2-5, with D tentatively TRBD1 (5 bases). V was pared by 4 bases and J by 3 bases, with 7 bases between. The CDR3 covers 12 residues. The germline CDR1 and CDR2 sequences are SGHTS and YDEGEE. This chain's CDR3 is CASSTREETQYF. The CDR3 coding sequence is TGTGCCAGCAGCACCAGGGAAGAGACCCAGTACTTC.

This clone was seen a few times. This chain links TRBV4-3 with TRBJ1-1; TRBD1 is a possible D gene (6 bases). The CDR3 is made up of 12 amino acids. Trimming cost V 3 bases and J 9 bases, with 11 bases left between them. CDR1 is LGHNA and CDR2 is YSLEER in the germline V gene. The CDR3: CASSHQGSKAFF. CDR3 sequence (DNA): TGCGCCAGCAGCCACCAGGGGTCCAAAGCTTTCTTT.

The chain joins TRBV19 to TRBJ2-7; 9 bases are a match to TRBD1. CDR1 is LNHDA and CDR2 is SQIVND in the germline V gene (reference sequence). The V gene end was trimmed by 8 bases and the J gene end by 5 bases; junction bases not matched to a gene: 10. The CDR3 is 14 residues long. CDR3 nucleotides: TGTGCCAGTCGCGAACAGACAGGGGGAAACGAGCAGTACTTC. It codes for CASREQTGGNEQYF.

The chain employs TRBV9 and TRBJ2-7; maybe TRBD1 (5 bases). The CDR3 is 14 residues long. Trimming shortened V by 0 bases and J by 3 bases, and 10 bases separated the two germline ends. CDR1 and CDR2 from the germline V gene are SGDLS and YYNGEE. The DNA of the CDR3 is TGTGCCAGCAGCGTAGGACAGACCAACTACGAGCAGTACTTC. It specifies CASSVGQTNYEQYF.

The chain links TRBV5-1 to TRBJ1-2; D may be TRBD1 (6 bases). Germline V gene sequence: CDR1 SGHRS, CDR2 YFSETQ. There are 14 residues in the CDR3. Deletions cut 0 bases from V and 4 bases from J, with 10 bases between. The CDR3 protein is CASSLERTVYGYTF. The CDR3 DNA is TGCGCCAGCAGCTTGGAGCGGACAGTCTATGGCTACACCTTC.

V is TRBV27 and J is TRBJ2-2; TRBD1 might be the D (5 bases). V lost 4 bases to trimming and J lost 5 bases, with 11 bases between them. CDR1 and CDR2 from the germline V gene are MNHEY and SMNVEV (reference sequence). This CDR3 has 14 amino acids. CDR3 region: CASSYRKETGELFF. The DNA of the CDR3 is TGTGCCAGCAGTTACAGGAAGGAGACCGGGGAGCTGTTTTTT.

In nucleotides, the CDR3 is TGCGCCAGCATGAGGGTTGGGGCCGGGGAGCTGTTTTTT. Translated: CASMRVGAGELFF. This chain links TRBV5-1 with TRBJ2-2, with D perhaps TRBD2 (5 bases). V gave up 6 bases and J gave up 6 bases, with 12 bases separating them. The CDR3 totals 13 residues. Germline V lookup: CDR1 SGHRS, CDR2 YFSETQ.

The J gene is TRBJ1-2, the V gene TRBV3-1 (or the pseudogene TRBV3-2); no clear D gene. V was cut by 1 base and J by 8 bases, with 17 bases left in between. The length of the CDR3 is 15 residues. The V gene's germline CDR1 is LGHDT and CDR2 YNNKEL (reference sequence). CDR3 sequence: CASSQGFGVGRGYTF. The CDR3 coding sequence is TGTGCCAGCAGCCAAGGTTTCGGGGTCGGACGCGGCTACACCTTC.

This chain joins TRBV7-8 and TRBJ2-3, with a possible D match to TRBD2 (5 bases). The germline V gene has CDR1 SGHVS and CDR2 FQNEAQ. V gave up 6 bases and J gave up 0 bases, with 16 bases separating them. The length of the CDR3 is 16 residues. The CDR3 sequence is CASRSSRAASTDTQYF. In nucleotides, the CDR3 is TGTGCCAGCAGATCATCTAGAGCGGCTAGCACAGATACGCAGTATTTT.

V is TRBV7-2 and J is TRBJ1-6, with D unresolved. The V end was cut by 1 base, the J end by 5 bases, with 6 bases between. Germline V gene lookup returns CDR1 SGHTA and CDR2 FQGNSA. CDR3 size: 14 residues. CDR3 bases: TGTGCCAGCAGCTTAGTTGCAGATAATTCACCCCTCCACTTT. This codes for CASSLVADNSPLHF.

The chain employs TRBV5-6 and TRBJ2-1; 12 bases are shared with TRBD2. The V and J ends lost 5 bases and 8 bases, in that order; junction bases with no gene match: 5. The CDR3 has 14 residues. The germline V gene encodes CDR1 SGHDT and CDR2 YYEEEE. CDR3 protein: CASSPSGGADEQFF. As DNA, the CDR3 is TGTGCCAGCAGTCCTAGCGGGGGGGCAGATGAGCAGTTCTTC.

CDR3: CASSEGGHSYEQYF. DNA of the CDR3: TGCGCCAGCAGTGAAGGGGGACATTCCTACGAGCAGTACTTC. This chain links TRBV10-2 with TRBJ2-7, with D maybe TRBD1 (6 bases). V was cut by 3 bases and J by 1 base, with 10 bases left in between. The CDR3 contains 14 residues. Germline V lookup: CDR1 WSHSY, CDR2 SAAADI.

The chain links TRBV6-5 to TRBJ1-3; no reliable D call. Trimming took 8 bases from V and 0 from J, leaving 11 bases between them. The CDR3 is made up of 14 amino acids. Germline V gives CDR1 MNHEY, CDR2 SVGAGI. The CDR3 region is CASADRFSGNTIYF. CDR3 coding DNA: TGTGCCAGCGCGGATAGGTTCTCTGGAAACACCATATATTTT.